This is a list of T cell receptor beta chains from one sample in a study. Using its own MiXCR run on the 5' RACE reads, TCRdb lists one record per CDR3 protein. The table records 9,000 to 10,000 distinct CDR3 sequences, 14% of them present only once. What was sequenced was Tregs sorted from blood. The source of these receptors is a female donor with breast cancer. Each CDR3 is given with its conserved first and last residue. A D gene is named only where the DNA matches it firmly. A row's size may be missing; if present it is once, few, many or a size class.

d_gene	v_gene	j_gene	abundance	CDR3aa	CDR3nt
.	TRBV4-1	TRBJ2-1	medium-sized	CASSQVGTTYLYNEQFF	TGCGCCAGCAGCCAAGTAGGAACTACATATTTATACAATGAGCAGTTCTTC
.	TRBV5-1	TRBJ2-1	medium-sized	CASSLEASSPYNEQFF	TGCGCCAGCAGCTTGGAGGCCTCTTCCCCCTACAATGAGCAGTTCTTC
.	TRBV18	TRBJ2-3	medium-sized	CASSPPAGVDTQYF	TGTGCCAGCTCACCCCCGGCAGGGGTCGATACGCAGTATTTT
.	TRBV12-3/TRBV12-4	TRBJ2-7	medium-sized	CASSRYGPEQYF	TGTGCCAGCAGTCGTTACGGCCCCGAGCAGTACTTC
.	TRBV20-1	TRBJ2-1	medium-sized	CSAPPGGSNEQFF	TGCAGTGCCCCCCCTGGGGGGAGCAATGAGCAGTTCTTC
.	TRBV6-1	TRBJ1-2	many	CASTTIWGGYTF	TGTGCCAGCACCACTATTTGGGGGGGCTACACCTTC
TRBD1	TRBV20-1	TRBJ1-5	medium-sized	CSARDLGGQGARNQPQHF	TGCAGTGCTAGAGATCTAGGGGGACAGGGGGCGAGGAATCAGCCCCAGCATTTT
.	TRBV9	TRBJ2-3	medium-sized	CASSVASSVGTDTQYF	TGTGCCAGCAGCGTAGCTAGCTCGGTTGGCACAGATACGCAGTATTTT
.	TRBV20-1	TRBJ1-3	many	CSAWDTGNTMYF	TGCAGTGCTTGGGACACTGGAAACACCATGTATTTT
TRBD1	TRBV12-3/TRBV12-4	TRBJ1-3	many	CASSLRQGVENTIYF	TGTGCCAGCAGTTTGCGACAGGGGGTGGAGAACACCATATATTTT
.	TRBV29-1	TRBJ1-1	medium-sized	CSVPRPPEAFF	TGCAGCGTCCCCCGACCACCGGAAGCTTTCTTT
TRBD2	TRBV12-3/TRBV12-4	TRBJ2-4	.	CASRPDGGGKNIQYF	TGTGCCAGCAGGCCCGATGGGGGGGGCAAAAACATTCAGTACTTC
.	TRBV7-2	TRBJ2-1	medium-sized	CASSLTGLDLDEQFF	TGTGCCAGCAGCTTAACGGGCCTAGATCTAGATGAGCAGTTCTTC
.	TRBV5-1	TRBJ2-5	many	CASSLAGYQYQETQYF	TGCGCCAGCAGCTTGGCCGGCTATCAGTACCAAGAGACCCAGTACTTC
.	TRBV15	TRBJ1-6	medium-sized	CATSIEENSPLHF	TGTGCCACCAGCATAGAAGAGAATTCACCCCTCCACTTT
TRBD1	TRBV20-1	TRBJ1-2	medium-sized	CKAGTGGAGYTF	TGCAAAGCCGGGACAGGGGGCGCAGGCTACACCTTC
.	TRBV5-1	TRBJ2-7	medium-sized	CASSLGDSTPQSYEQYF	TGCGCCAGCAGCCTGGGGGATAGTACCCCACAGTCCTACGAGCAGTACTTC
TRBD1	TRBV25-1	TRBJ2-7	medium-sized	CASSDSTGYSYEQYF	TGTGCCAGCAGTGACTCGACAGGGTACTCCTACGAGCAGTACTTC
.	TRBV7-2	TRBJ2-1	many	CASSPGAGANEQFF	TGTGCCAGCAGCCCCGGGGCAGGGGCGAATGAGCAGTTCTTC
.	TRBV7-9	TRBJ1-5	few	CASSYQGDQPQHF	TGTGCCAGCAGCTACCAGGGTGATCAGCCCCAGCATTTT
.	TRBV12-3/TRBV12-4	TRBJ1-5	many	CASSAQGNQPQHF	TGTGCCAGCAGTGCCCAGGGGAATCAGCCCCAGCATTTT
TRBD2	TRBV6-5	TRBJ2-3	medium-sized	CASSYSGTSGPMGDTQYF	TGTGCCAGCAGTTACTCGGGGACTAGCGGTCCCATGGGAGATACGCAGTATTTT
.	TRBV29-1	TRBJ1-1	.	CSVTDLAEAFF	TGCAGCGTTACTGACCTAGCCGAAGCTTTCTTT
.	TRBV7-6	TRBJ2-5	medium-sized	CASSLRFAGGRETQYF	TGTGCCAGCAGCTTAAGGTTTGCCGGCGGGCGAGAGACCCAGTACTTC
TRBD1	TRBV7-3	TRBJ1-2	medium-sized	CASSLDGTANTNGYTF	TGTGCCAGCAGCTTAGATGGGACAGCTAATACAAATGGCTACACCTTC
.	TRBV20-1	TRBJ2-7	few	CSASPSAYTYEQYF	TGCAGTGCTAGCCCCTCAGCTTACACCTACGAGCAGTACTTC
TRBD2	TRBV20-1	TRBJ2-1	.	CSARTGTSGRDEQFF	TGCAGTGCTAGAACCGGGACTAGCGGCAGGGATGAGCAGTTCTTC
TRBD1	TRBV5-1	TRBJ2-2	many	CASRWDSNTGELFF	TGCGCCAGCAGGTGGGACAGTAACACCGGGGAGCTGTTTTTT
.	TRBV19	TRBJ2-1	.	CASSIVPSGGTYNEQCF	TGTGCCAGTAGTATAGTACCCTCCGGCGGGACCTACAATGAGCAGTGCTTC
.	TRBV27	TRBJ2-1	few	CASSRTWTNNEQFF	TGTGCCAGCTCTAGGACGTGGACGAACAATGAGCAGTTCTTC
.	TRBV4-2	TRBJ1-1	few	CASSQERVNTEAFF	TGTGCCAGCAGCCAAGAAAGGGTAAACACTGAAGCTTTCTTT
TRBD2	TRBV5-1	TRBJ2-3	many	CASSRDPRTGLAGVRADTQYF	TGCGCCAGCAGCCGCGACCCTAGGACGGGACTAGCGGGAGTTCGGGCAGATACGCAGTATTTT
TRBD2	TRBV30	TRBJ2-1	.	CAWSPPRTSGRAYSYNEQFF	TGTGCCTGGAGCCCTCCCAGGACTAGCGGGAGGGCCTACTCCTACAATGAGCAGTTCTTC
.	TRBV5-1	TRBJ1-2	.	CASRLNRETDGCSF	TGCGCCAGCAGGCTGAACAGGGAGACCGATGGCTGCTCCTTC
.	TRBV6-2/TRBV6-3	TRBJ1-5	.	CASSSSPQGQPQHF	TGTGCCAGCAGTTCCTCCCCGCAGGGCCAGCCCCAGCATTTT
.	TRBV4-1	TRBJ1-4	.	CASSQGVVRAQRSNEKLFF	TGCGCCAGCAGCCAAGGGGTTGTGAGGGCTCAGCGTTCTAACGAAAAACTGTTTTTT